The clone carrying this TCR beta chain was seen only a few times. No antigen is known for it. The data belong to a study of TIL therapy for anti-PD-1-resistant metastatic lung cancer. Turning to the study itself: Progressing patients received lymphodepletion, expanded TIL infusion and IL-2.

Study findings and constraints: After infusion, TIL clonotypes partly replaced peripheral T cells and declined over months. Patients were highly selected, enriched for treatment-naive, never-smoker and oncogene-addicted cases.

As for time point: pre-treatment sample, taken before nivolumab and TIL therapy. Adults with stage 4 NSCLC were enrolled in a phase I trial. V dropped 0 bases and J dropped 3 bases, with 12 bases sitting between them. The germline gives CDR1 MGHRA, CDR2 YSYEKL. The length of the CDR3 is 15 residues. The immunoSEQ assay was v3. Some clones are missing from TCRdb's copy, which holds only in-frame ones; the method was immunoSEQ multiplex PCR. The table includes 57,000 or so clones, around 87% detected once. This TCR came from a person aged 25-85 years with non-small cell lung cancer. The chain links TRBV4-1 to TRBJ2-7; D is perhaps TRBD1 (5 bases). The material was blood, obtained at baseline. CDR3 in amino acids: CASSQEAQGSYEQYF. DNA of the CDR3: TGCGCCAGCAGCCAAGAGGCTCAGGGAAGCTACGAGCAGTACTTC.